Listed here is a single T cell receptor (beta chain). Its antigen is not known. These data belong to a study of T cell responses to AZD1222 COVID-19 vaccine. Study observations and caveats: The donors showed a predominance of white British ancestry and of females, with possible underestimation of clonal diversity. Among AZD1222 vaccinees, only five or six were seropositive at baseline.

Measured with immunoSEQ multiplex PCR; TCRdb has only the in-frame clones, and not every one. The data show tens of thousands of clones, with 89% seen just once and approximately 2.1% held by the top ten. The CDR3 extends over 16 amino acids. Germline loops: CDR1 KGHSH, CDR2 LQKENI. J lost 5 bases, V lost 3 bases, and 9 bases had no gene match. This receptor was obtained from an adult in good health. The rearrangement links TRBV18 to TRBJ2-1; the match to TRBD1 covers 8 bases. This specimen consisted of peripheral blood, obtained on day 0 of AZD1222 vaccination. The CDR3 spells CASSPALGQGNNEQFF. Written as DNA, the CDR3 is TGTGCCAGCTCACCCGCCCTCGGACAGGGTAACAATGAGCAGTTCTTC.